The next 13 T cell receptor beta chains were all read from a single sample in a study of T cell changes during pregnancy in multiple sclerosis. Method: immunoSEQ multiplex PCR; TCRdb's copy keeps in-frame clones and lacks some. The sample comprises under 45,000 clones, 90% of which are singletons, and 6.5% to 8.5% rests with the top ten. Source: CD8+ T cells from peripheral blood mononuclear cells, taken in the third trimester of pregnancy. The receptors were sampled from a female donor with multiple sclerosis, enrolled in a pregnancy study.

The CDR3 coding sequence is TGTGCCAGCAGCTTTGGGGCCGAGCAGTACTTC. Protein: CASSFGAEQYF. The chain recombines TRBV14 with TRBJ2-7; the D gene is possibly TRBD1 (5 bases). The germline V and J ends were trimmed by 5 bases and 6 bases, with 8 bases remaining between them. The CDR3 has 11 amino acids. Germline assignment: CDR1 SGHDN and CDR2 FVKESK.

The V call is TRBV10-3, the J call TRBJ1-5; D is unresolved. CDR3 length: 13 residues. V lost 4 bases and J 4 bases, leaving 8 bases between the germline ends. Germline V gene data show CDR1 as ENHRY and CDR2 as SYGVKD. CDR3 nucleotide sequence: TGTGCCATCAGTGCGGAGGAAAATCAGCCCCAGCATTTT. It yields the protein CAISAEENQPQHF.

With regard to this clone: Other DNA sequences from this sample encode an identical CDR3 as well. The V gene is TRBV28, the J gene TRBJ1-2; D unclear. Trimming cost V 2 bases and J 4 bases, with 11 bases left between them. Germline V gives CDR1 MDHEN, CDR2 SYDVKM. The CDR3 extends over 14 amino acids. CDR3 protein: CASSLQRQIYGYTF. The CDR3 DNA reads TGTGCCAGCAGTTTACAGCGTCAGATCTATGGCTACACCTTC.

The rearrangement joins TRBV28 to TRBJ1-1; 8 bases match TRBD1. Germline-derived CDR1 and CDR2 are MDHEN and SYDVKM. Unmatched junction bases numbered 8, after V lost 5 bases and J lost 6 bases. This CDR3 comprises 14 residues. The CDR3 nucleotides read TGTGCCAGCAGTCCCACAGGGGGTGCCTCTGAAGCTTTCTTT. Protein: CASSPTGGASEAFF.

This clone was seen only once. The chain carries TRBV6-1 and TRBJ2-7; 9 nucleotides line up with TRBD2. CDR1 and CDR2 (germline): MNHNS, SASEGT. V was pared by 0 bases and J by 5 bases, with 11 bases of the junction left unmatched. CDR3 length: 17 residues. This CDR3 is CASSEAPGAAGGDEQYF. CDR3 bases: TGTGCCAGCAGTGAAGCGCCGGGGGCAGCGGGGGGCGACGAGCAGTACTTC.

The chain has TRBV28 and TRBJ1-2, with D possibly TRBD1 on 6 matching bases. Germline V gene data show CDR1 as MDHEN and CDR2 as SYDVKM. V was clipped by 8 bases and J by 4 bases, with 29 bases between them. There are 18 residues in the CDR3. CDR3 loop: CASQNAFDRTLWGYGYTF. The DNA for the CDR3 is TGTGCCAGCCAAAACGCTTTCGACAGGACTCTTTGGGGCTATGGCTACACCTTC.

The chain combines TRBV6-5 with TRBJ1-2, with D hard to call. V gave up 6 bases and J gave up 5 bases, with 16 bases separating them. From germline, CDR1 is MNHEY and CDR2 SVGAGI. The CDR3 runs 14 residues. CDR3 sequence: CASRPMAGRYGYTF. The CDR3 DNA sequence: TGTGCCAGCAGACCTATGGCGGGAAGGTATGGCTACACCTTC.

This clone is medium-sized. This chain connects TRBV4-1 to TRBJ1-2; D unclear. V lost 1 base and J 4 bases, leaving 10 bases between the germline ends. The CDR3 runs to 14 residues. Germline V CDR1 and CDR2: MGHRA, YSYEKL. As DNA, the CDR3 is TGCGCCAGCAGCCAAGGGAGGGAGACCTATGGCTACACCTTC. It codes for CASSQGRETYGYTF.

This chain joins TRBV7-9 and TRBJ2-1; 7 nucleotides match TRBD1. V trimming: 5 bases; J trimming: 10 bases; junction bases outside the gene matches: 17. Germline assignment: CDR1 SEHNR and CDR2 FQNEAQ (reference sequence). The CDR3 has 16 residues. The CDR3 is CASSPVTLDRVGEQFF. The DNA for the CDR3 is TGTGCCAGCAGCCCAGTTACCCTCGACAGGGTTGGGGAGCAGTTCTTC.

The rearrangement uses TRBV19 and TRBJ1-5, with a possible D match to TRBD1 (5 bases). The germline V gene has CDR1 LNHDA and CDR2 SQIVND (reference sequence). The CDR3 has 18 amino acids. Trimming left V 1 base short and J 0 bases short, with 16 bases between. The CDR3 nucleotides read TGTGCCAGTAGTATAGTCTTTTGGGGCACGGGTAGCAATCAGCCCCAGCATTTT. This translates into CASSIVFWGTGSNQPQHF.

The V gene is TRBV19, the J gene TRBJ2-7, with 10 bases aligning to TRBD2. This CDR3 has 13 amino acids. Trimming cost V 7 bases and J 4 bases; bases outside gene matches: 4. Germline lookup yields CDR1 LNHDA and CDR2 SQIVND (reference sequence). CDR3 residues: CASNAGLAYEQYF. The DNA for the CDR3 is TGTGCCAGTAACGCGGGACTAGCGTACGAGCAGTACTTC. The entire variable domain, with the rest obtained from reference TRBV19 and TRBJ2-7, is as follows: DGGITQSPKYLFRKEGQNVTLSCEQNLNHDAMYWYRQDPGQGLRLIYYSQIVNDFQKGDIAEGYSVSREKKESFPLTVTSAQKNPTAFYLCASNAGLAYEQYFGPGTRLTVT.

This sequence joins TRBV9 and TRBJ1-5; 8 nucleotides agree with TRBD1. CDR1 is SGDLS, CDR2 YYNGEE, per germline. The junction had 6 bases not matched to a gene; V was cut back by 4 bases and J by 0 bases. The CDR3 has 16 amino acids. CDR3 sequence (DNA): TGTGCCAGCAGCCCCACAGGGGGGGCTAGCAATCAGCCCCAGCATTTT. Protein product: CASSPTGGASNQPQHF.

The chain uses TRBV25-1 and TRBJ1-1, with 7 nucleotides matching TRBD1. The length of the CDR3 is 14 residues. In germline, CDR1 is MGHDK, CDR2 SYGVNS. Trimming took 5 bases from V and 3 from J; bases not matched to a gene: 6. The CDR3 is CASSPTGSDTEAFF. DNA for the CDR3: TGTGCCAGCAGTCCGACAGGGTCGGACACTGAAGCTTTCTTT. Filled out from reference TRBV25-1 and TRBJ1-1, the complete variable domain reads EADIYQTPRYLVIGTGKKITLECSQTMGHDKMYWYQQDPGMELHLIHYSYGVNSTEKGDLSSESTVSRIRTEHFPLTLESARPSHTSQYLCASSPTGSDTEAFFGQGTRLTVV.